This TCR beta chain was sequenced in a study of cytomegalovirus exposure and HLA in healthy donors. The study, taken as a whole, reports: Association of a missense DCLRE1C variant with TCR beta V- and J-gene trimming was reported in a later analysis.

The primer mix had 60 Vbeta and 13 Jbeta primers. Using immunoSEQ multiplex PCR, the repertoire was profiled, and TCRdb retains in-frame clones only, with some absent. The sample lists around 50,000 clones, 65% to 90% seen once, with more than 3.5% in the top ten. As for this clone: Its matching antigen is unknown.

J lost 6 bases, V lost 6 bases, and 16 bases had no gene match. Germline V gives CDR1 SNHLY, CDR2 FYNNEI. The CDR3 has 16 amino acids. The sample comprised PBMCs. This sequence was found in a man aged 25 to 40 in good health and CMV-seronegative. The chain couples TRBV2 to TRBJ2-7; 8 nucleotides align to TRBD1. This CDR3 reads CASSYRSGQGNCEQYF. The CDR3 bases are TGTGCCAGCAGCTACCGCAGTGGACAGGGTAATTGCGAGCAGTACTTC.